These T cell receptor beta chains were read from a single sample in a study of OX40 agonist ivuxolimab in advanced cancers. Only in-frame clones appear in the TCRdb table, and some are missing; sequencing was by immunoSEQ multiplex PCR. This table holds roughly 80,000 clones, around 83% found once. Sequences were derived from CD4+ or CD8+ T cells sorted from blood, sampled in a trial of the OX40 agonist ivuxolimab. These receptors all come from an adult with an advanced solid tumor such as melanoma, head and neck, liver or kidney cancer. CDR3s include the opening cysteine and the closing phenylalanine or tryptophan. The order of the fields is clone size, J gene, D gene, V gene, CDR3 protein, CDR3 DNA. A D gene is named only where the DNA matches it firmly. Expanded clones are given a class, and other clones once, few, many or no size at all.

clone_size: -
j_call: TRBJ1-6
d_call: -
v_call: TRBV5-1
cdr3_aa: CASSSDSPSSYNSPLHF
cdr3_nt: TGCGCCAGCAGCTCGGACAGCCCTAGCTCCTATAATTCACCCCTCCACTTT

clone_size: -
j_call: TRBJ1-3
d_call: -
v_call: TRBV19
cdr3_aa: CASSLGQTSGNTIYF
cdr3_nt: TGTGCCAGTAGTCTCGGACAAACCTCTGGAAACACCATATATTTT

clone_size: few
j_call: TRBJ1-4
d_call: -
v_call: TRBV19
cdr3_aa: CASTRSGTSNEKLFF
cdr3_nt: TGTGCCAGTACCCGATCCGGGACGTCTAATGAAAAACTGTTTTTT

clone_size: -
j_call: TRBJ2-2
d_call: -
v_call: TRBV5-1
cdr3_aa: CASRSDPMGSGELFF
cdr3_nt: TGCGCCAGCCGGAGCGATCCGATGGGGAGCGGGGAGCTGTTTTTT

clone_size: few
j_call: TRBJ1-6
d_call: -
v_call: TRBV5-4
cdr3_aa: CASKDRGNSPLHF
cdr3_nt: TGTGCCAGTAAAGACAGAGGGAATTCACCCCTCCACTTT

clone_size: -
j_call: TRBJ1-1
d_call: -
v_call: TRBV20-1
cdr3_aa: CSARGGTEAFF
cdr3_nt: TGCAGTGCTAGAGGTGGGACTGAAGCTTTCTTT

clone_size: -
j_call: TRBJ1-1
d_call: TRBD1
v_call: TRBV6-1
cdr3_aa: CATRQGDYEAFF
cdr3_nt: TGTGCCACCCGACAGGGTGACTATGAAGCTTTCTTT

clone_size: -
j_call: TRBJ2-5
d_call: -
v_call: TRBV5-5
cdr3_aa: CASSRILGGKETQYF
cdr3_nt: TGTGCCAGCAGCCGCATTCTTGGGGGAAAAGAGACCCAGTACTTC

clone_size: once
j_call: TRBJ2-6
d_call: TRBD1
v_call: TRBV9
cdr3_aa: CASRRAGTGGSGANVLTF
cdr3_nt: TGTGCCAGCAGAAGAGCCGGGACAGGGGGCTCTGGGGCCAACGTCCTGACTTTC

clone_size: -
j_call: TRBJ1-5
d_call: -
v_call: TRBV29-1
cdr3_aa: CSVALQANQPQHF
cdr3_nt: TGCAGCGTTGCGTTGCAGGCGAATCAGCCCCAGCATTTT

clone_size: -
j_call: TRBJ1-6
d_call: -
v_call: TRBV27
cdr3_aa: CASSSPRLPSSYNSPLHF
cdr3_nt: TGTGCCAGCAGTTCCCCACGGCTCCCTAGCTCCTATAATTCACCCCTCCACTTT

clone_size: -
j_call: TRBJ1-4
d_call: -
v_call: TRBV6-6
cdr3_aa: CASSEWGPGKEKLFF
cdr3_nt: TGTGCCAGCAGTGAGTGGGGGCCGGGCAAAGAAAAACTGTTTTTT

clone_size: -
j_call: TRBJ1-4
d_call: TRBD1
v_call: TRBV5-1
cdr3_aa: CASSVGQGNFANEKLFF
cdr3_nt: TGCGCCAGCAGCGTGGGACAGGGGAATTTTGCTAATGAAAAACTGTTTTTT

clone_size: -
j_call: TRBJ1-2
d_call: TRBD1
v_call: TRBV7-8
cdr3_aa: CASSLALGTGGHTF
cdr3_nt: TGTGCCAGCAGCTTAGCGCTTGGGACAGGGGGCCACACCTTC

clone_size: -
j_call: TRBJ1-2
d_call: -
v_call: TRBV9
cdr3_aa: CASSHIDRHYGYTF
cdr3_nt: TGTGCCAGCAGCCATATCGACAGACACTATGGCTACACCTTC

clone_size: -
j_call: TRBJ2-1
d_call: TRBD2
v_call: TRBV5-1
cdr3_aa: CASSTGTSGRAGEQFF
cdr3_nt: TGCGCCAGCAGCACCGGGACTAGCGGGAGGGCAGGTGAGCAGTTCTTC

clone_size: -
j_call: TRBJ2-3
d_call: TRBD2
v_call: TRBV5-1
cdr3_aa: CASRLAGGVTDTQYF
cdr3_nt: TGCGCCAGCAGACTAGCGGGGGGCGTCACAGATACGCAGTATTTT

clone_size: once
j_call: TRBJ1-4
d_call: -
v_call: TRBV4-1
cdr3_aa: CASSQGPGGIGEKLFF
cdr3_nt: TGCGCCAGCAGCCAAGGCCCGGGGGGGATCGGTGAAAAACTGTTTTTT

clone_size: -
j_call: TRBJ2-2
d_call: -
v_call: TRBV5-1
cdr3_aa: CASSLRVTGELFF
cdr3_nt: TGCGCCAGCAGCTTGAGGGTGACCGGGGAGCTGTTTTTT

clone_size: -
j_call: TRBJ2-3
d_call: -
v_call: TRBV11-3
cdr3_aa: CASSSSGENTDTQYF
cdr3_nt: TGTGCCAGCAGCTCCTCGGGAGAAAACACAGATACGCAGTATTTT

clone_size: few
j_call: TRBJ2-7
d_call: TRBD2
v_call: TRBV6-5
cdr3_aa: CASSYSSGRATYEQYF
cdr3_nt: TGTGCCAGCAGTTACTCAAGCGGGAGGGCCACCTACGAGCAGTACTTC

clone_size: -
j_call: TRBJ1-3
d_call: -
v_call: TRBV5-1
cdr3_aa: CASSLEESSGNTIYF
cdr3_nt: TGCGCCAGCAGCTTAGAGGAGAGCTCTGGAAACACCATATATTTT